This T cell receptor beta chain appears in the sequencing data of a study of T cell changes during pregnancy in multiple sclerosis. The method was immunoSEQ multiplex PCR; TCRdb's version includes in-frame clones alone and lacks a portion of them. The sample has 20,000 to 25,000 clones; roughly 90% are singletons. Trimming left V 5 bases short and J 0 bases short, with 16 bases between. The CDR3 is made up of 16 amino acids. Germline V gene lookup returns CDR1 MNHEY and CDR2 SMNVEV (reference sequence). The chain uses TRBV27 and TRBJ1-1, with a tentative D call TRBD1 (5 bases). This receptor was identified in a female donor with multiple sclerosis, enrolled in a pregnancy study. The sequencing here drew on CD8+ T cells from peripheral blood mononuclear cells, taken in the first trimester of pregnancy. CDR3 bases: TGTGCCAGCAGTACTGGGGGAGGGGCCATGAACACTGAAGCTTTCTTT. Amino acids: CASSTGGGAMNTEAFF.